The sequence of this T cell receptor beta chain was determined in a study of vaccination effects on CD4 cells after COVID-19. Turning to the study itself: ViraFEST used viral peptide pools to expand antigen-specific CD4+ T cells before sequencing.

About this clone itself: No antigen is known for it.

TCRdb keeps only in-frame clones here, not all; method: immunoSEQ multiplex PCR. Here the sample spans tens of thousands of clones, approximately 80% being singletons. An approximately 10-day culture period preceded the isolation of CD4+ T cells. This clonotype was obtained from a human donor who received a COVID-19 vaccine. Source: CD4+ T cells from PBMCs cultured without peptide, taken before COVID-19 vaccination.

DNA of the CDR3: TGTGCCAGCAGTTTCCAAGGGGAGAATGAAAAACTGTTTTTT. This gives the protein CASSFQGENEKLFF. The chain links TRBV27 to TRBJ1-4, with TRBD1 as a possible D gene (5 bases). Germline V gene lookup returns CDR1 MNHEY and CDR2 SMNVEV (reference sequence). The V gene lost 3 bases and the J gene lost 5 bases, with 10 bases spanning the gap. This CDR3 has 14 amino acids.